This record concerns one T cell receptor beta chain sequence. Its antigen is still unknown. The sample comes from a study of Ad26.COV2.S vaccination and SARS-CoV-2 variants. On the study more broadly: Donor was in the COV1001 Ad26.COV2.S trial arm. Study observations and caveats: Vaccinees showed greater spike-specific TCR breadth than placebo recipients. Comparability of non-spike TCR breadth was observed across vaccine and placebo recipients.

The CDR3 is 16 amino acids. The V gene end was trimmed by 5 bases and the J gene end by 7 bases; junction bases not matched to a gene: 10. Germline CDR1 and CDR2: MDHEN and SYDVKM. The sample's treatment: roughly 18 received Ad26.COV2.S at low or high dose, single or two shots; 5 received placebo; per-sample allocation not given. Samples came from day 63 after the first vaccine or placebo injection. Within Boston, the person who donated was an adult of 18-55 years. TCRdb's table, derived via immunoSEQ multiplex PCR, lists solely in-frame clones and lacks some. Of 200,000 to 300,000 clones in the sample, 88% were seen once.

The rearrangement joins TRBV28 to TRBJ1-5, with TRBD1 matching 11 bases. The sequence was obtained from a person aged 18-65 years who received the Ad26.COV2.S COVID-19 vaccine or a placebo. This material consisted of peripheral blood, taken in a trial of Ad26.COV2.S vaccine versus placebo. The CDR3 region is CASSTPGQGERQPQHF. CDR3 bases: TGTGCCAGCAGTACTCCGGGACAGGGGGAACGGCAGCCCCAGCATTTT.